A selection of T cell receptor beta chains follows, all from one sample in a study of OX40 agonist ivuxolimab in advanced cancers. Libraries were prepared by immunoSEQ multiplex PCR; TCRdb keeps only in-frame clonotypes and omits some of them. The sample records 80,000 or so clones, roughly 92% being singletons. The sequenced sample was CD4+ or CD8+ T cells sorted from blood, obtained in a trial of the OX40 agonist ivuxolimab. These receptors all stem from an adult with an advanced solid tumor such as melanoma, head and neck, liver or kidney cancer. The CDR3 runs from the conserved cysteine through the conserved F or W. D genes are given only for firm matches. Size tells how often a clone was seen (once, few, many) or the class of an expanded clone, and some rows leave it out.

v_call	d_call	j_call	clone_size	cdr3_aa	cdr3_nt
TRBV6-1	TRBD2	TRBJ2-1	.	CASSQEVLAGVGEQFF	TGTGCCAGCAGTCAAGAGGTTCTAGCGGGGGTTGGGGAGCAGTTCTTC
TRBV9	TRBD2	TRBJ2-3	once	CASSVEVGAGGPITDTQYF	TGTGCCAGCAGCGTAGAGGTCGGAGCGGGGGGGCCCATCACAGATACGCAGTATTTT
TRBV18	.	TRBJ1-4	.	CASSPGRATNEKLFF	TGTGCCAGCTCACCAGGGAGAGCAACTAATGAAAAACTGTTTTTT
TRBV30	TRBD2	TRBJ2-5	once	CAWTRAGVETQYF	TGTGCCTGGACTAGAGCGGGGGTTGAGACCCAGTACTTC
TRBV9	.	TRBJ2-7	.	CASSPRGVTYEQYF	TGTGCCAGCAGCCCCCGGGGCGTTACCTACGAGCAGTACTTC
TRBV18	TRBD1	TRBJ1-5	.	CASSQGQATNQPQHF	TGTGCCAGCTCACAGGGACAGGCAACTAATCAGCCCCAGCATTTT
TRBV19	TRBD1	TRBJ2-5	.	CASSTRTGIRETQYF	TGTGCCAGTAGTACCAGGACAGGGATTCGAGAGACCCAGTACTTC
TRBV11-2	.	TRBJ2-7	.	CASSLGGGDYEQYF	TGTGCCAGCAGCTTAGGTGGGGGCGACTACGAGCAGTACTTC
TRBV10-3	.	TRBJ1-1	.	CAISEPVNTEAFF	TGTGCCATCAGTGAACCGGTGAACACTGAAGCTTTCTTT
TRBV6-5	.	TRBJ2-7	.	CASRTGPRGPYEQYF	TGTGCCAGCAGGACCGGGCCCCGGGGACCCTACGAGCAGTACTTC
TRBV7-2	TRBD2	TRBJ2-5	.	CASRLAGVRQETQYF	TGTGCCAGCAGATTAGCGGGGGTACGTCAAGAGACCCAGTACTTC
TRBV2	TRBD1	TRBJ2-5	.	CASRGDRRSETQYF	TGTGCCAGCAGGGGGGACAGGAGGTCAGAGACCCAGTACTTC
TRBV6-4	.	TRBJ1-5	.	CASSEGYNQPQHF	TGTGCCAGCAGTGAGGGATACAATCAGCCCCAGCATTTT
TRBV18	.	TRBJ2-3	.	CASSPQDTQYF	TGTGCCAGCTCACCCCAAGATACGCAGTATTTT
TRBV4-2	.	TRBJ1-5	.	CASSQATRDNQPQHF	TGTGCCAGCAGCCAAGCTACCAGGGACAATCAGCCCCAGCATTTT
TRBV6-6	TRBD2	TRBJ2-5	.	CASSPIAGPQETQYF	TGTGCCAGCAGCCCTATAGCGGGACCCCAAGAGACCCAGTACTTC